This T cell receptor beta chain originates from a study of blood T cell repertoires in COVID-19. Across the whole study: Acute and convalescent COVID-19 samples came from the United States, Italy and Spain.

Data came from immunoSEQ multiplex PCR; TCRdb stores just in-frame clones and leaves some out. The table lists under 300,000 clones, roughly nine tenths of them singletons. Enrollees, about 18 to 89 years old, lived in 24 US areas. This CDR3 is 15 amino acids long. The J segment lost 2 bases and the V segment lost 5 bases, leaving 5 bases of the junction unmatched. Germline V lookup: CDR1 SEHNR, CDR2 FQNEAQ (reference sequence). This clone appeared once. Sequenced material: PBMCs or T cells enriched from blood (not recorded which). J is TRBJ2-7 and V is TRBV7-9; 11 bases map to TRBD1. The clonotype was recovered from a woman under 30 who had recovered from COVID-19. The CDR3 loop reads CASSARDRGAYEQYF. The CDR3 nucleotides are TGTGCCAGCAGCGCCCGGGACAGGGGGGCCTACGAGCAGTACTTC.